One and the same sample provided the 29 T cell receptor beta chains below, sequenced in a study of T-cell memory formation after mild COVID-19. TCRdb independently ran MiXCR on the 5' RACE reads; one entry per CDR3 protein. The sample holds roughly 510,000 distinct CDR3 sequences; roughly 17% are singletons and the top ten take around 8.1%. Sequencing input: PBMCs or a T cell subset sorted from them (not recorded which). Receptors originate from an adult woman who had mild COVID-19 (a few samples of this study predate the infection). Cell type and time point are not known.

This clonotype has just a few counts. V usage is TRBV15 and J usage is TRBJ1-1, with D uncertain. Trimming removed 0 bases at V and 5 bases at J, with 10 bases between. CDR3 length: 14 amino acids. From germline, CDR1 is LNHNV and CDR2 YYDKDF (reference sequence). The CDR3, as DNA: TGTGCCACCAGCAGAGATAGACGGGGAACTGAAGCTTTCTTT. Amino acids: CATSRDRRGTEAFF.

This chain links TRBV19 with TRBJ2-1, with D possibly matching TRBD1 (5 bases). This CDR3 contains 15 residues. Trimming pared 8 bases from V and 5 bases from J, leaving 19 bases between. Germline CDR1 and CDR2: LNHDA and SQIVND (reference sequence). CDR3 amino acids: CASSLFQGNHNEQFF. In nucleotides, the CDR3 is TGTGCCAGTTCCTTGTTCCAGGGTAACCACAATGAGCAGTTCTTC.

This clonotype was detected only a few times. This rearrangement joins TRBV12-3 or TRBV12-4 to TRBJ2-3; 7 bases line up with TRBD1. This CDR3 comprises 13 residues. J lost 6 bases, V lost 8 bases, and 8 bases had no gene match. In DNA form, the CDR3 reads TGTGCCAGCGGGGACAGTCGAAAGGATACGCAGTATTTT. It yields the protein CASGDSRKDTQYF.

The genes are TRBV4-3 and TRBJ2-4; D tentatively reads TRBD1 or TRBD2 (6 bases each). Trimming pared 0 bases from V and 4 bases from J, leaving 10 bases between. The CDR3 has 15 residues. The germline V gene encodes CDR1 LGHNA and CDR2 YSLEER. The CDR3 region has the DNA TGCGCCAGCAGCCAAGATCGGGGGCCGAAAAACATTCAGTACTTC. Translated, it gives CASSQDRGPKNIQYF.

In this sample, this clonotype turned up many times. CDR3 sequence (DNA): TGTGCCAGCAGCGGTGCGGAGCAGTTCTTC. It is translated as CASSGAEQFF. The V gene is TRBV7-8, the J gene TRBJ2-1; D call uncertain. The V and J ends lost 5 bases and 10 bases respectively, with 6 bases between them. Germline V lookup: CDR1 SGHVS, CDR2 FQNEAQ. CDR3 size: 10 residues.

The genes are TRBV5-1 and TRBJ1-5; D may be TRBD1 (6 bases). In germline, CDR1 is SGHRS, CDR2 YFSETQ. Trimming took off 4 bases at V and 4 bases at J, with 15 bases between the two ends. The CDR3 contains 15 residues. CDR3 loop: CASSVTGDWNQPQHF. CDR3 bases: TGCGCCAGCAGCGTGACAGGAGATTGGAATCAGCCCCAGCATTTT.

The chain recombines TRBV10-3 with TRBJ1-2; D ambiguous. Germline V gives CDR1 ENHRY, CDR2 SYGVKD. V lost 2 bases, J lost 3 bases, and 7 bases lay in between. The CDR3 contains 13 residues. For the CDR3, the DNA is TGTGCCATCAGTGAGCGGTACGACTATGGCTACACCTTC. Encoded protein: CAISERYDYGYTF.

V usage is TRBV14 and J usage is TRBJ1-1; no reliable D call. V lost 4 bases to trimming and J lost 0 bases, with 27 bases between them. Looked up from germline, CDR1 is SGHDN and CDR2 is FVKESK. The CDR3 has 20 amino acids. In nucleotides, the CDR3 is TGTGCCAGCAGCCCGCAGAAAGCCTTCGGATACGGACTGATGAACACTGAAGCTTTCTTT. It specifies CASSPQKAFGYGLMNTEAFF. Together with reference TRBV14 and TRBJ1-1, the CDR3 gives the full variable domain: EAGVTQFPSHSVIEKGQTVTLRCDPISGHDNLYWYRRVMGKEIKFLLHFVKESKQDESGMPNNRFLAERTGGTYSTLKVQPAELEDSGVYFCASSPQKAFGYGLMNTEAFFGQGTRLTVV.

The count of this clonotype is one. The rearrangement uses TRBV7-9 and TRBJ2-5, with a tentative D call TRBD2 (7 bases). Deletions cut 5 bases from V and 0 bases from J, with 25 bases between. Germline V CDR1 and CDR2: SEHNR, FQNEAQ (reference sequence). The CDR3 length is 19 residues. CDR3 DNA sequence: TGTGCCAGCAGCCTCGGCTGGCGGGGGCCGCCCTACTACCAAGAGACCCAGTACTTC. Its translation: CASSLGWRGPPYYQETQYF.

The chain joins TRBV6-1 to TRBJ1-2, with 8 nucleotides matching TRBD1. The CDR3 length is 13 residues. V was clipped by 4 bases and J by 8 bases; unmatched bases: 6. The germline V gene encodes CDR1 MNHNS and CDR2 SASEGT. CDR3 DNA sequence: TGTGCCAGCAGTGCGAGGACAGGGACCGGCTACACCTTC. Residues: CASSARTGTGYTF.

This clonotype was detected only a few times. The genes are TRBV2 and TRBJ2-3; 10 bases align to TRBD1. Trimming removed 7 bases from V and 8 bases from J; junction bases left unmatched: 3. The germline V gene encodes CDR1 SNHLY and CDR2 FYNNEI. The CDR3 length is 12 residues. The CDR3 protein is CASKTGGVTQYF. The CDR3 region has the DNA TGTGCCAGCAAGACAGGGGGCGTTACGCAGTATTTT.

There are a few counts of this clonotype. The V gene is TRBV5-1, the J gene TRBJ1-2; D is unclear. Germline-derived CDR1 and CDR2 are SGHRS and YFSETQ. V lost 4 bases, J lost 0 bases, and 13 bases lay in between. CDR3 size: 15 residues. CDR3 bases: TGCGCCAGCAGCCCCGGACCCGGAGCTAACTATGGCTACACCTTC. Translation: CASSPGPGANYGYTF.

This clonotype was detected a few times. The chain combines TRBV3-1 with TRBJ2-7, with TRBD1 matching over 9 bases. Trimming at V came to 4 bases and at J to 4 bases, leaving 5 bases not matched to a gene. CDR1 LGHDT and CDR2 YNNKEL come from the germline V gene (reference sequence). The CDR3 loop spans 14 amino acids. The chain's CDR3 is CASSPTGGLYEQYF. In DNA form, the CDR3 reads TGTGCCAGCAGCCCGACAGGGGGATTGTACGAGCAGTACTTC.

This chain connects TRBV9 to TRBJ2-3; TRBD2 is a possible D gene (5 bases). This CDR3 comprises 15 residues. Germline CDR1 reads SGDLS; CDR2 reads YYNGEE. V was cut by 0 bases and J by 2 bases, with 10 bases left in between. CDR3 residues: CASSVEVGNTDTQYF. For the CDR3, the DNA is TGTGCCAGCAGCGTAGAGGTCGGGAACACAGATACGCAGTATTTT.

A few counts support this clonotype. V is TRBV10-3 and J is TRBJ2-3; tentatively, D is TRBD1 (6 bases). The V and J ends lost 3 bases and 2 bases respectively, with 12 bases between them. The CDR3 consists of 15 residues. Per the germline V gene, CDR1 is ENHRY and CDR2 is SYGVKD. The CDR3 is CAISETGIATDTQYF. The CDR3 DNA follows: TGTGCCATCAGTGAAACAGGGATAGCCACAGATACGCAGTATTTT.

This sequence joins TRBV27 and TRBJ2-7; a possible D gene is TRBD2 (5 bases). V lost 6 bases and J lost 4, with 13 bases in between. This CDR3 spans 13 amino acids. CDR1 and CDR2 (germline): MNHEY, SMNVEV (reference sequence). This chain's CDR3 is CASRRGSTYEQYF. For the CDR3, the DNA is TGTGCCAGCAGAAGAGGGAGCACGTACGAGCAGTACTTC.

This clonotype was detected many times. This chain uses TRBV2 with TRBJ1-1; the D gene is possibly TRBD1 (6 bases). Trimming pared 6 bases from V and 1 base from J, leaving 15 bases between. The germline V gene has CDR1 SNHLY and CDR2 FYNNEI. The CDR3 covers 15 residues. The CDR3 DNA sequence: TGTGCCAGCAGGGACTCGACAGGAGGGAACACTGAAGCTTTCTTT. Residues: CASRDSTGGNTEAFF.

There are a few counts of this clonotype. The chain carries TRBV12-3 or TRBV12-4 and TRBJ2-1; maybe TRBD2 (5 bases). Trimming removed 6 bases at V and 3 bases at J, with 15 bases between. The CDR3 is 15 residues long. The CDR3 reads CASRRGLEDYNEQFF. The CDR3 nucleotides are TGTGCCAGCAGGCGTGGACTGGAAGACTACAATGAGCAGTTCTTC.

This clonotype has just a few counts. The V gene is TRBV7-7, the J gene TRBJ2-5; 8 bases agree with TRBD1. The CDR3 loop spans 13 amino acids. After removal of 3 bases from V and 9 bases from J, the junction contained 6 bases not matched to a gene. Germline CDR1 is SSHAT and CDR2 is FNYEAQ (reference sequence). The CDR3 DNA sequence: TGTGCCAGCAGCTTCGGACAGGGCTTGGCCCAGTACTTC. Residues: CASSFGQGLAQYF.

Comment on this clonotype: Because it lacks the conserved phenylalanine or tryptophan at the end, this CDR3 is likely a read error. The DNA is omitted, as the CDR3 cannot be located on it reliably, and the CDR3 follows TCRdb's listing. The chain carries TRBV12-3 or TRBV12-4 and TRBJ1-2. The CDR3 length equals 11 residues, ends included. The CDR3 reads CASSLGYGLRI.

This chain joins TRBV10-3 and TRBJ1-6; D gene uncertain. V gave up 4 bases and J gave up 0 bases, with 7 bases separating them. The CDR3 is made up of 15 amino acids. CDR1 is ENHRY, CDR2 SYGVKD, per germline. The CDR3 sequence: CAISVKDSYNSPLHF. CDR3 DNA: TGTGCCATCAGTGTGAAGGACTCCTATAATTCACCCCTCCACTTT.

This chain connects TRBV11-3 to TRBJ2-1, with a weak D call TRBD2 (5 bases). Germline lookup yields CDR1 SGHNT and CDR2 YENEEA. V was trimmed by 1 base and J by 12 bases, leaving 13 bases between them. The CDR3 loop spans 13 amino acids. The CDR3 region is CASSLGSRVVQFF. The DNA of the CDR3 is TGTGCCAGCAGCTTAGGTTCGCGGGTCGTGCAGTTCTTC. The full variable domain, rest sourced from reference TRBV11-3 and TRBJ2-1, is EAGVVQSPRYKIIEKKQPVAFWCNPISGHNTLYWYLQNLGQGPELLIRYENEEAVDDSQLPKDRFSAERLKGVDSTLKIQPAELGDSAVYLCASSLGSRVVQFFGPGTRLTVL.

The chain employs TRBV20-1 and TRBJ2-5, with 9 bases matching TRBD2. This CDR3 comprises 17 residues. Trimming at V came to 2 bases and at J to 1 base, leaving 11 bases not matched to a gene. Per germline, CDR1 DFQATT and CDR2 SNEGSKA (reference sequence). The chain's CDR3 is CSARNAGGLGIQETQYF. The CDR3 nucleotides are TGCAGTGCTAGAAATGCGGGGGGGCTGGGGATCCAAGAGACCCAGTACTTC.

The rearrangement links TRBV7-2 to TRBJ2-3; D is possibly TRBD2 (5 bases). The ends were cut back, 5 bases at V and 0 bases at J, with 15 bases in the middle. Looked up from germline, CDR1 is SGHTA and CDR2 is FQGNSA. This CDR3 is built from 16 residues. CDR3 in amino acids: CASSPPRGPSTDTQYF. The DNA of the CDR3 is TGTGCCAGCAGCCCCCCTCGGGGTCCCAGCACAGATACGCAGTATTTT.

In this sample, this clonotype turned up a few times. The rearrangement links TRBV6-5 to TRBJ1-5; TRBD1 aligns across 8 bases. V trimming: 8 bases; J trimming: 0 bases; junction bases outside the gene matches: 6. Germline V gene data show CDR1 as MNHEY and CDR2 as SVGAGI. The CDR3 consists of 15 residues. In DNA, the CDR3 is TGTGCCAGCCGGACAGGGAAAAATAGCAATCAGCCCCAGCATTTT. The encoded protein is CASRTGKNSNQPQHF.

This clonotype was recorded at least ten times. As DNA, the CDR3 is TGTGCCAGCAGGGCCATGAAGGGCTCCTATAATTCACCCCTCCACTTT. Amino acid sequence: CASRAMKGSYNSPLHF. The chain uses TRBV5-4 and TRBJ1-6; D uncertain. Germline CDR1 and CDR2: SGHNT and YYREEE (reference sequence). V lost 5 bases and J lost 0, with 12 bases in between. The CDR3 consists of 16 residues.

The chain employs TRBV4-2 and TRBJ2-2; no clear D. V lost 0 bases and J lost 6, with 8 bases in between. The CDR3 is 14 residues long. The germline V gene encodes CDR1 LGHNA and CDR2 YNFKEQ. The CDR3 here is CASSQDVIAGELFF. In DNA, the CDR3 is TGTGCCAGCAGCCAAGATGTAATAGCCGGGGAGCTGTTTTTT.

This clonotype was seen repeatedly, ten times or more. CDR3: CASSAGVEQFF. For the CDR3, the DNA is TGTGCCAGCAGCGCGGGGGTTGAGCAGTTCTTC. This chain joins TRBV7-9 and TRBJ2-1; 7 bases map to TRBD2. The J segment lost 9 bases and the V segment lost 5 bases, leaving 1 base of the junction unmatched. In germline, CDR1 is SEHNR, CDR2 FQNEAQ (reference sequence). This CDR3 region has 11 residues.

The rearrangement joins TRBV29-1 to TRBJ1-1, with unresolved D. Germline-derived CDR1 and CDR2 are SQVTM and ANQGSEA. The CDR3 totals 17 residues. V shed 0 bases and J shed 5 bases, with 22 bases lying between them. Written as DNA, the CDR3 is TGCAGCGTTGAAGATTACTACCCCCGGGGTAGGCGGACTGAAGCTTTCTTT. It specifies CSVEDYYPRGRRTEAFF.